A selection of T cell receptor beta chains follows, all from one sample in a study of shared clonotypes between healthy human individuals. Assay used: immunoSEQ multiplex PCR; TCRdb lists only in-frame clones, some missing. The profile shows over a million clones, roughly 95% of them singletons. Sample: naive CD4+ T cells sorted from blood. The origin of the receptors is a man younger than 40 in good health. CDR3s leave out the opening cysteine and the closing phenylalanine or tryptophan. Each record gives: J gene, V gene, CDR3 protein.

TRBJ1-5	TRBV4-3	ASSQDPRGQPQH
TRBJ2-7	TRBV5-1	ASSFLSGSDEQY
TRBJ1-3	TRBV5-1	ASSLWWGDTIY
TRBJ2-7	TRBV5-1	ASSLGGNSYEQY
TRBJ2-2	TRBV27	ASGWTGRTGELF
TRBJ2-2	TRBV28	ASSSGGTNTGELF
TRBJ2-2	TRBV6-1	ASKVNTGELF
TRBJ2-7	TRBV6-5	ASSLTRRGHEQY
TRBJ2-4	TRBV11-2	ASSLHEAGTAKNIQY
TRBJ1-5	TRBV5-8	ASSNGQPNQPQH
TRBJ2-3	TRBV28	ASSWTSLASDTQY
TRBJ2-5	TRBV7-3	ASSFSTGGLIKTQY
TRBJ1-2	TRBV5-1	ASSLAGYNYGYT
TRBJ2-1	TRBV5-1	ASSLVDRTGNEQF
TRBJ2-5	TRBV19	ASSPRGETQY
TRBJ2-5	TRBV4-2	ASSLAPGRQETQY
TRBJ1-2	TRBV7-9	ASSLGGRDYGYT
TRBJ2-7	TRBV9	ASSNGLAGAYEQY